These 23 T cell receptor beta chains were all obtained from the same sample, sequenced in a study of cytomegalovirus exposure and HLA in healthy donors. Here immunoSEQ multiplex PCR was the method, and the copy in TCRdb shows in-frame clones only, minus some. The table has roughly 150,000 clones, around 92% seen once. Sequenced input: PBMCs. The receptor set was obtained from a woman aged 18-29 years in good health and CMV-seropositive.

The chain links TRBV7-3 to TRBJ2-1; no reliable D call. Deletions cut 6 bases from V and 9 bases from J, with 12 bases between. There are 12 residues in the CDR3. Germline CDR1 is SGHTA and CDR2 is FQGTGA. The CDR3 is CASSSLLGEQFF. DNA for the CDR3: TGTGCCAGCAGTTCCTTACTTGGTGAGCAGTTCTTC.

The chain carries TRBV11-2 and TRBJ1-1; perhaps TRBD1 as D (5 bases). The CDR3 extends over 14 amino acids. The germline CDR1 and CDR2 sequences are SGHAT and FQNNGV. V was clipped by 1 base and J by 4 bases, with 10 bases between them. The CDR3 DNA is TGTGCCAGCAGCTTAGCAGGGAGGGCCACTGAAGCTTTCTTT. Protein sequence: CASSLAGRATEAFF.

This clone was picked up one time. The chain is built from TRBV25-1 and TRBJ2-3, with D possibly TRBD1 on 6 matching bases. Looked up from germline, CDR1 is MGHDK and CDR2 is SYGVNS. V lost 4 bases and J 0 bases, leaving 11 bases between the germline ends. This CDR3 spans 15 amino acids. The CDR3 is CASSGTVSSTDTQYF. CDR3 DNA sequence: TGTGCCAGCAGTGGGACAGTGTCTAGCACAGATACGCAGTATTTT.

The V gene is TRBV11-2, the J gene TRBJ2-7; weak D call: TRBD2 (5 bases). CDR3 length: 14 residues. CDR1 is SGHAT and CDR2 is FQNNGV in the germline V gene. The ends were cut back, 3 bases at V and 2 bases at J, with 11 bases in the middle. CDR3: CASSFFAGTYEQYF. DNA for the CDR3: TGTGCCAGCAGCTTTTTCGCCGGGACCTACGAGCAGTACTTC.

This clone was seen more than once but under ten times. Relative to the germline gene, one junction end is altered; a read error may explain this. The chain's CDR3 is CASSRTVHQPQHF. CDR3 nucleotides: TGTGCTAGCAGCAGGACAGTGCATCAGCCCCAGCATTTT. This chain joins TRBV7-7 and TRBJ1-5, with D possibly TRBD1 on 6 matching bases. The germline V gene has CDR1 SSHAT and CDR2 FNYEAQ (reference sequence). The CDR3 sequence is 13 residues long. The full variable domain, completed using reference TRBV7-7 and TRBJ1-5, is GAGVSQSPRYKVTKRGQDVTLRCDPISSHATLYWYQQALGQGPEFLTYFNYEAQPDKSGLPSDRFSAERPEGSISTLTIQRTEQRDSAMYRCASSRTVHQPQHFGDGTRLSIL.

The J gene is TRBJ2-2, the V gene TRBV28; 12 bases fit TRBD2. The germline CDR1 and CDR2 sequences are MDHEN and SYDVKM. This CDR3 is 16 amino acids long. Trimming took 3 bases from V and 6 from J; bases not matched to a gene: 5. The CDR3 sequence: CASSFGLAGKPGELFF. The CDR3 bases are TGTGCCAGCAGTTTTGGACTAGCGGGAAAGCCCGGGGAGCTGTTTTTT.

The chain links TRBV19 to TRBJ1-1; D remains unclear. V was pared by 10 bases and J by 1 base, with 7 bases between. CDR3 length: 11 residues. Per the germline V gene, CDR1 is LNHDA and CDR2 is SQIVND (reference sequence). The CDR3 reads CATEGNTEAFF. The CDR3 DNA reads TGTGCCACCGAGGGGAACACTGAAGCTTTCTTT.

This chain joins TRBV28 and TRBJ1-2; D is unresolved. CDR1 is MDHEN and CDR2 is SYDVKM in the germline V gene. V was clipped by 3 bases and J by 2 bases, with 7 bases between them. This CDR3 is 13 amino acids long. CDR3 amino acids: CASSFGQNYGYTF. The CDR3 bases are TGTGCCAGCAGTTTTGGGCAAAACTATGGCTACACCTTC.

The chain is built from TRBV7-2 and TRBJ1-2; TRBD1 agrees at 11 bases. V lost 5 bases, J lost 0 bases, and 11 bases stayed unmatched. This CDR3 has 18 residues. From germline, CDR1 is SGHTA and CDR2 FQGNSA. The CDR3 DNA follows: TGTGCCAGCAGCAAATCCCGGACAGGGGGCTTTTCTAACTATGGCTACACCTTC. Translating it yields CASSKSRTGGFSNYGYTF.

The rearrangement links TRBV11-3 to TRBJ1-1; 7 bases fit TRBD1. The J segment lost 0 bases and the V segment lost 1 base, leaving 2 bases of the junction unmatched. Per the germline V gene, CDR1 is SGHNT and CDR2 is YENEEA. The CDR3 spans 15 residues. The CDR3 sequence: CASSLVGTVNTEAFF. The DNA for the CDR3 is TGTGCCAGCAGCTTAGTCGGGACAGTGAACACTGAAGCTTTCTTT.

The rearrangement joins TRBV9 to TRBJ2-3; no reliable D call. Germline V gives CDR1 SGDLS, CDR2 YYNGEE. The CDR3 loop spans 16 amino acids. Trimming removed 3 bases at V and 0 bases at J, with 14 bases between. The CDR3 DNA sequence: TGTGCCAGCAGCGATCGGTGGCAGACTAGCACAGATACGCAGTATTTT. Translated: CASSDRWQTSTDTQYF.

The chain joins TRBV10-1 to TRBJ1-1; maybe TRBD1 (6 bases). Trimming removed 6 bases at V and 0 bases at J, with 20 bases between. This CDR3 has 17 residues. Germline CDR1 WNHNN, CDR2 SYGVQD (reference sequence). The CDR3 sequence is CASRIGGLRAMNTEAFF. In DNA form, the CDR3 reads TGCGCCAGCAGGATAGGGGGTTTACGGGCAATGAACACTGAAGCTTTCTTT.

This chain uses TRBV2 with TRBJ2-1; possibly TRBD1 for D (7 bases). CDR1 is SNHLY, CDR2 FYNNEI, per germline. The CDR3 extends over 14 amino acids. V lost 2 bases and J 9 bases, leaving 14 bases between the germline ends. The CDR3 DNA reads as TGTGCCAGCAGTGAAATGGAGGGGGCGGGTGAGCAGTTCTTC. Its protein product is CASSEMEGAGEQFF.

This chain joins TRBV7-3 and TRBJ2-7; TRBD2 might be the D (6 bases). The germline V gene has CDR1 SGHTA and CDR2 FQGTGA. The CDR3 spans 14 residues. The V gene lost 5 bases and the J gene lost 3 bases, with 14 bases spanning the gap. CDR3 protein: CASSPEGTSYEQYF. In DNA, the CDR3 is TGTGCCAGCAGCCCGGAGGGGACCAGCTACGAGCAGTACTTC.

The rearrangement uses TRBV27 and TRBJ2-7; tentative D call: TRBD2 (5 bases). V was trimmed by 0 bases and J by 4 bases, leaving 19 bases between them. The germline V gene has CDR1 MNHEY and CDR2 SMNVEV (reference sequence). The CDR3 runs to 17 residues. The DNA for the CDR3 is TGTGCCAGCAGTTTATCTGCCTGGGGAGCCCCTCCTTACGAGCAGTACTTC. Translated: CASSLSAWGAPPYEQYF.

The V gene is TRBV5-1, the J gene TRBJ1-5; D unresolved. Trimming took off 1 base at V and 2 bases at J, with 7 bases between the two ends. The CDR3 has 14 amino acids. The germline CDR1 and CDR2 sequences are SGHRS and YFSETQ. The CDR3 sequence is CASSLIPGNQPQHF. In DNA form, the CDR3 reads TGCGCCAGCAGCTTGATTCCAGGCAATCAGCCCCAGCATTTT.

The chain joins TRBV18 to TRBJ2-7, with 12 bases lining up with TRBD1. The CDR3 runs 14 residues. V shed 10 bases, J shed 6 bases, and the junction held 10 bases outside the gene matches. Germline assignment: CDR1 KGHSH and CDR2 LQKENI. CDR3 in DNA: TGTGCCACTACGAGGGGGACAGGGGGCGGCGAGCAGTACTTC. Its translation: CATTRGTGGGEQYF.

The chain employs TRBV14 and TRBJ1-1; a weak D match, TRBD1 (6 bases). Germline CDR1 SGHDN, CDR2 FVKESK. V shed 10 bases and J shed 3 bases, with 9 bases lying between them. The CDR3 extends over 11 amino acids. This chain's CDR3 is CATRGYTEAFF. CDR3 nucleotides: TGTGCCACGAGGGGGTACACTGAAGCTTTCTTT.

Details on this clone: The junction departs from the called germline gene at one end, perhaps through a read error. The V call is TRBV6-1, the J call TRBJ2-1; 7 bases are shared with TRBD1. This CDR3 comprises 12 residues. The V gene's germline CDR1 is MNHNS and CDR2 SASEGT. CDR3 nucleotide sequence: TGTGCCAGCGGACAGGTCCCCAATCAGCAGTTCTTC. Translation: CASGQVPNQQFF.

V and J are TRBV28 and TRBJ2-1, with 9 nucleotides matching TRBD1. Germline CDR1 and CDR2: MDHEN and SYDVKM. The CDR3 has 15 amino acids. Trimming at V came to 6 bases and at J to 4 bases, leaving 7 bases not matched to a gene. CDR3 amino acids: CASSQTGGNYNEQFF. DNA of the CDR3: TGTGCCAGCAGCCAGACAGGGGGGAATTACAATGAGCAGTTCTTC.

This clone was detected a few times. CDR3 in amino acids: CASSAGQVNGYTF. The DNA of the CDR3 is TGTGCCAGCAGCGCCGGACAAGTGAATGGCTACACCTTC. V gene TRBV7-6 combines with J gene TRBJ1-2; tentative D call: TRBD1 (5 bases). CDR1 is SGHVS and CDR2 is FNYEAQ in the germline V gene. Trimming cost V 5 bases and J 6 bases, with 13 bases left between them. This CDR3 has 13 amino acids.

The rearrangement links TRBV14 to TRBJ1-5; D is ambiguous. The CDR3 runs 13 residues. The V gene's germline CDR1 is SGHDN and CDR2 FVKESK. The V end lost 2 bases, the J end lost 5 bases, and 7 bases lay between the germline ends. CDR3 bases: TGTGCCAGCAGCCAATCTCGAGATCAGCCCCAGCATTTT. Translating it yields CASSQSRDQPQHF.

This clone was observed a single time. The V and J genes are TRBV10-1 and TRBJ2-7; a weak D match, TRBD2 (5 bases). Germline CDR1 WNHNN, CDR2 SYGVQD (reference sequence). The CDR3 totals 14 residues. The V gene lost 2 bases and the J gene lost 2 bases, with 10 bases spanning the gap. The CDR3 reads CASSERAAAYEQYF. In DNA form, the CDR3 reads TGCGCCAGCAGTGAGCGAGCGGCCGCCTACGAGCAGTACTTC.